One and the same sample provided the 32 T cell receptor beta chains below, sequenced in a study of T cell repertoires in cytomegalovirus infection. MiXCR, run by TCRdb on the reads, gives a single entry per CDR3 protein. Among approximately 990,000 distinct CDR3 sequences listed, around 32% were seen once. Which antigens these TCRs recognize remains unknown. Sequencing used cultured CD8+ T cells from PBMCs, obtained from culture after CMV antigen stimulation. The source is a human donor in good health (CMV status not recorded). Some clones in this sample may be carry-over from other donors' samples.

This clonotype has ten or more counts. This chain links TRBV12-3 or TRBV12-4 with TRBJ1-2, with unresolved D. CDR3 length: 17 residues. The V gene lost 4 bases and the J gene lost 5 bases, with 23 bases spanning the gap. DNA of the CDR3: TGTGCCAGCAGTTCAGGCGCGAGGTCCGAGTCCGAATATGGCTACACCTTC. It encodes CASSSGARSESEYGYTF.

J is TRBJ2-4 and V is TRBV4-3; the D is unclear. This CDR3 is built from 17 residues. Germline assignment: CDR1 LGHNA and CDR2 YSLEER. The V and J ends lost 2 bases and 0 bases respectively, with 14 bases between them. The CDR3 spells CASSQSYQLLAKNIQYF. DNA of the CDR3: TGCGCCAGCAGCCAATCTTACCAACTTCTAGCCAAAAACATTCAGTACTTC.

The rearrangement joins TRBV6-4 to TRBJ2-1, with 12 bases identical to TRBD2. With 6 bases clipped from V and 6 bases from J, the junction kept 6 bases outside the gene matches. CDR3 length: 15 amino acids. From germline, CDR1 is MRHNA and CDR2 SNTAGT. Written as DNA, the CDR3 is TGTGCCAGCAGCGATCTAGCGGGGGGGCCCAATGAGCAGTTCTTC. This codes for CASSDLAGGPNEQFF.

The gene calls are TRBV2 and TRBJ2-5; 15 nucleotides align to TRBD2. The CDR3 is 21 amino acids. CDR1 is SNHLY, CDR2 FYNNEI, per germline. V shed 8 bases, J shed 1 base, and the junction held 20 bases outside the gene matches. The CDR3 spells CASCPAGGGLAGGRPQETQYF. Written as DNA, the CDR3 is TGTGCCAGCTGCCCCGCAGGTGGGGGACTAGCGGGGGGCAGGCCCCAAGAGACCCAGTACTTC.

This clonotype showed up just a few times. The rearrangement links TRBV7-2 to TRBJ2-7, with D perhaps TRBD2 (6 bases). Germline V gene lookup returns CDR1 SGHTA and CDR2 FQGNSA. V shed 1 base and J shed 9 bases, with 22 bases lying between them. The CDR3 runs 16 residues. The CDR3 region is CASSLGKGYSGGVQYF. In DNA form, the CDR3 reads TGTGCCAGCAGCTTAGGGAAGGGATACTCCGGGGGAGTGCAGTACTTC. The full variable domain, rest sourced from reference TRBV7-2 and TRBJ2-7, is GAGVSQSPSNKVTEKGKDVELRCDPISGHTALYWYRQSLGQGLEFLIYFQGNSAPDKSGLPSDRFSAERTGGSVSTLTIQRTQQEDSAVYLCASSLGKGYSGGVQYFGPGTRLTVT.

This clonotype was seen a few times. The rearrangement joins TRBV7-8 to TRBJ2-7; D remains unclear. V shed 1 base and J shed 3 bases, with 10 bases lying between them. Looked up from germline, CDR1 is SGHVS and CDR2 is FQNEAQ. The CDR3 length is 14 residues. The CDR3 loop reads CASSLDLPVYEQYV. CDR3 DNA: TGTGCCAGCAGCTTAGATTTGCCTGTCTACGAGCAGTACGTC.

The V and J genes are TRBV6-5 and TRBJ2-2; 9 positions agree with TRBD1. The CDR3 consists of 19 residues. Germline V CDR1 and CDR2: MNHEY, SVGAGI. The V gene end was trimmed by 4 bases and the J gene end by 11 bases; junction bases not matched to a gene: 23. The CDR3 sequence is CASSFFSHTGQGLRGELFF. CDR3 nucleotide sequence: TGTGCCAGCAGTTTCTTCTCACACACGGGACAGGGTCTTCGCGGAGAGCTGTTTTTT.

By proportion, this clonotype is medium-sized. The rearrangement uses TRBV7-6 and TRBJ2-1; TRBD2 agrees at 9 bases. This CDR3 has 16 residues. The V and J ends lost 3 bases and 5 bases, in that order; junction bases with no gene match: 8. Germline assignment: CDR1 SGHVS and CDR2 FNYEAQ. The DNA of the CDR3 is TGTGCCAGCAGCTTCCTGGCGGGGGGGGGGGACAATGAGCAGTTCTTC. Translating gives CASSFLAGGGDNEQFF. Full variable domain (outside the CDR3, taken from reference TRBV7-6 and TRBJ2-1): GAGVSQSPRYKVTKRGQDVALRCDPISGHVSLYWYRQALGQGPEFLTYFNYEAQQDKSGLPNDRFSAERPEGSISTLTIQRTEQRDSAMYRCASSFLAGGGDNEQFFGPGTRLTVL.

Written as DNA, the CDR3 is TGTGCCAGCAGTCGACAGTACCAAGAGACCCAGTACTTC. Protein: CASSRQYQETQYF. This chain connects TRBV12-3 or TRBV12-4 to TRBJ2-5; the D gene is possibly TRBD1 (5 bases). V was cut by 5 bases and J by 0 bases, with 7 bases left in between. There are 13 residues in the CDR3.

The rearrangement links TRBV29-1 to TRBJ1-1; TRBD1 aligns across 7 bases. The germline V gene encodes CDR1 SQVTM and CDR2 ANQGSEA. V lost 4 bases and J lost 4; bases outside the gene matches: 9. This CDR3 comprises 14 residues. The CDR3 reads CSVVPRGGLTEAFF. The CDR3 region has the DNA TGCAGCGTTGTACCCAGGGGGGGGCTCACTGAAGCTTTCTTT.

This rearrangement joins TRBV27 to TRBJ1-2; D is uncertain. CDR1 is MNHEY and CDR2 is SMNVEV in the germline V gene (reference sequence). The CDR3 consists of 11 residues. The germline V and J ends were trimmed by 4 bases and 8 bases, with 8 bases remaining between them. Here the CDR3 reads CASSSPAGYTF. The CDR3 coding sequence is TGTGCCAGCAGTTCCCCAGCGGGCTACACCTTC.

The count of this clonotype is one. DNA of the CDR3: TGTGCTAGTGGCATCGCCCGGGACAGGTATTATCAGCCCCAGCATTTT. This gives the protein CASGIARDRYYQPQHF. This sequence joins TRBV12-5 and TRBJ1-5; TRBD1 aligns across 8 bases. Trimming removed 6 bases from V and 5 bases from J; junction bases left unmatched: 12. The CDR3 covers 16 residues. CDR1 is LGHNT and CDR2 is FRNRAP in the germline V gene.

This clonotype was detected a few times. This rearrangement joins TRBV12-3 or TRBV12-4 to TRBJ2-2, with 9 bases that match TRBD2. The CDR3 consists of 15 residues. The ends lost 5 bases at V and 3 bases at J; junction bases unmatched: 4. CDR3 sequence reads: CASSPLAGHTGELFF. CDR3 sequence (DNA): TGTGCCAGCAGTCCGCTAGCGGGGCACACCGGGGAGCTGTTTTTT.

V usage is TRBV15 and J usage is TRBJ1-4; TRBD1 might be the D (5 bases). The CDR3 totals 13 residues. Germline loops: CDR1 LNHNV, CDR2 YYDKDF (reference sequence). The germline V and J ends were trimmed by 3 bases and 8 bases, with 10 bases remaining between them. CDR3 DNA sequence: TGTGCCACCAGCAGGGGACGTAGGGAAAAACTGTTTTTT. It encodes CATSRGRREKLFF.

This clonotype was observed a single time. The J gene is TRBJ2-5, the V gene TRBV12-3 or TRBV12-4; weak D call: TRBD2 (7 bases). The CDR3 length is 15 residues. V was trimmed by 0 bases and J by 5 bases, leaving 13 bases between them. The CDR3 bases are TGTGCCAGCAGTTTAGCAGGGGGGGGGTATGAGACCCAGTACTTC. It specifies CASSLAGGGYETQYF.

The rearrangement links TRBV7-9 to TRBJ2-1, with a tentative D call TRBD1 (6 bases). Trimming took off 6 bases at V and 0 bases at J, with 12 bases between the two ends. The length of the CDR3 is 15 residues. Germline CDR1 is SEHNR and CDR2 is FQNEAQ (reference sequence). CDR3 nucleotides: TGTGCCAGCAGACGGACAGCCACCTCCTACAATGAGCAGTTCTTC. This codes for CASRRTATSYNEQFF. Combining the CDR3 with reference TRBV7-9 and TRBJ2-1 gives the whole variable domain DTGVSQNPRHKITKRGQNVTFRCDPISEHNRLYWYRQTLGQGPEFLTYFQNEAQLEKSRLLSDRFSAERPKGSFSTLEIQRTEQGDSAMYLCASRRTATSYNEQFFGPGTRLTVL.

The V gene is TRBV4-1, the J gene TRBJ2-2, with D unresolved. V was clipped by 0 bases and J by 0 bases, with 2 bases between them. In germline, CDR1 is MGHRA, CDR2 YSYEKL. The CDR3 is 14 residues long. In DNA form, the CDR3 reads TGCGCCAGCAGCCAAGAGGCGAACACCGGGGAGCTGTTTTTT. Translation: CASSQEANTGELFF.

Only a few counts were recorded for this clonotype. J is TRBJ1-6 and V is TRBV2, with a weak D call TRBD1 (6 bases). Trimming cost V 5 bases and J 14 bases, with 13 bases left between them. CDR1 is SNHLY and CDR2 is FYNNEI in the germline V gene. This CDR3 spans 12 amino acids. CDR3 bases: TGTGCCAGCAGTTCAGGGGATCTGGCCCTCCACTTT. This encodes CASSSGDLALHF.

This rearrangement joins TRBV7-9 to TRBJ1-2; D gene ambiguous. Between the trimmed V and J ends, which lost 1 base and 3 bases, there was a span of 12 bases. Germline assignment: CDR1 SEHNR and CDR2 FQNEAQ (reference sequence). CDR3 length: 15 residues. CDR3 sequence reads: CASSLVDTQHYGYTF. The CDR3 DNA follows: TGTGCCAGCAGCTTAGTTGACACACAGCACTATGGCTACACCTTC.

Concerning this clonotype itself: Sequence at one end of the junction differs from germline and may be a read error. The V call is TRBV4-1, the J call TRBJ2-3; the match to TRBD2 covers 7 bases. This CDR3 is 17 amino acids long. Germline CDR1 and CDR2: MGHRA and YSYEKL. The CDR3 reads CASSQAPGTTVEDTQYF. As DNA, the CDR3 is TGTGCCAGCAGCCAAGCCCCCGGGACTACCGTGGAAGATACGCAGTATTTT.

This clonotype was seen a handful of times. The chain links TRBV12-3 or TRBV12-4 to TRBJ1-3; no clear D. Trimming removed 11 bases from V and 0 bases from J, with 5 bases in between. CDR3 length: 11 residues. The CDR3 sequence is CAPVSGNTIYF. In DNA, the CDR3 is TGTGCCCCAGTCTCTGGAAACACCATATATTTT.

This clonotype was recorded a few times. The V gene is TRBV24-1, the J gene TRBJ1-5; 7 bases map to TRBD1. Trimming removed 4 bases from V and 5 bases from J; junction bases left unmatched: 4. Per the germline V gene, CDR1 is KGHDR and CDR2 is SFDVKD. The CDR3 is made up of 14 amino acids. CDR3 region: CATSESGQYQPQHF. For the CDR3, the DNA is TGTGCCACCAGTGAATCGGGACAGTATCAGCCCCAGCATTTT.

This clonotype was counted only a few times. The chain employs TRBV12-3 or TRBV12-4 and TRBJ1-5, with D uncertain. Trimming pared 0 bases from V and 5 bases from J, leaving 17 bases between. The CDR3 contains 17 residues. CDR3 in DNA: TGTGCCAGCAGTTTAGCGAAAGGTTATAGCATTGATCAGCCCCAGCATTTT. This translates into CASSLAKGYSIDQPQHF.

A remark on this clonotype: The junction departs from germline at one end; a sequencing error may be responsible. The V and J genes are TRBV27 and TRBJ2-2, with D maybe TRBD1 (5 bases). The germline CDR1 and CDR2 sequences are MNHEY and SMNVEV (reference sequence). The CDR3 is 13 residues long. CDR3 coding DNA: TGTGTCAGCAGAACAGGGAACACCGGGGAGCTGTTTTTT. This translates into CVSRTGNTGELFF.

This clonotype was recorded many times. The chain links TRBV7-6 to TRBJ2-3; 10 nucleotides match TRBD2. The CDR3 totals 17 residues. Looked up from germline, CDR1 is SGHVS and CDR2 is FNYEAQ. V was clipped by 5 bases and J by 0 bases; unmatched bases: 8. The CDR3 loop reads CASSPLSSGGSTDTQYF. The CDR3 bases are TGTGCCAGCAGCCCGCTATCTAGCGGGGGTAGCACAGATACGCAGTATTTT.

This clonotype was seen ten or more times. CDR3 in amino acids: CASRNSPTGSTQYF. CDR3 DNA sequence: TGTGCCAGCAGGAATAGCCCTACAGGGTCGACGCAGTATTTT. V gene TRBV7-8 combines with J gene TRBJ2-3, with a tentative D call TRBD1 (6 bases). This CDR3 has 14 amino acids. Per germline, CDR1 SGHVS and CDR2 FQNEAQ. Trimming pared 6 bases from V and 9 bases from J, leaving 19 bases between.

The V and J genes are TRBV4-1 and TRBJ1-2; D remains ambiguous. Trimming stripped 0 bases from V and 5 bases from J, with 16 bases between. Germline V gene data show CDR1 as MGHRA and CDR2 as YSYEKL. The CDR3 loop spans 16 amino acids. For the CDR3, the DNA is TGCGCCAGCAGCCAAGACCCTGGACCGGGAGGGTATGGCTACACCTTC. This translates into CASSQDPGPGGYGYTF.

This clonotype has at least ten counts. The chain links TRBV7-9 to TRBJ2-1, with 11 bases matching TRBD2. Germline assignment: CDR1 SEHNR and CDR2 FQNEAQ (reference sequence). V dropped 5 bases and J dropped 4; count of bases not matched to a gene: 4. The CDR3 is made up of 15 amino acids. CDR3 nucleotide sequence: TGTGCCAGCAGCGCGACTAGCGGGGCGTACAATGAGCAGTTCTTC. Its protein is CASSATSGAYNEQFF.

This clonotype was detected ten times or more. V usage is TRBV7-6 and J usage is TRBJ1-2; 9 bases line up with TRBD1. Germline V CDR1 and CDR2: SGHVS, FNYEAQ. CDR3 length equals 14 residues. Losses at the gene ends were 1 base for V and 7 bases for J; bases not matched to a gene: 4. The CDR3 region is CASSLGTGAVGYTF. Written as DNA, the CDR3 is TGTGCCAGCAGCTTAGGGACAGGGGCAGTTGGCTACACCTTC.

This clonotype was seen only a few times. The chain employs TRBV4-1 and TRBJ2-3; 9 bases fit TRBD2. V dropped 3 bases and J dropped 7; count of bases not matched to a gene: 11. The CDR3 has 16 amino acids. Germline V gives CDR1 MGHRA, CDR2 YSYEKL. CDR3 coding DNA: TGCGCCAGCAGCCATCTCCCCGGCGGGGGGGAATATACGCAGTATTTT. Translated: CASSHLPGGGEYTQYF.

The chain joins TRBV27 to TRBJ2-2, with 7 bases aligning to TRBD1. With 2 bases clipped from V and 0 bases from J, the junction kept 6 bases outside the gene matches. The CDR3 is made up of 17 amino acids. Looked up from germline, CDR1 is MNHEY and CDR2 is SMNVEV (reference sequence). CDR3 sequence: CASSLTGALSNTGELFF. In nucleotides, the CDR3 is TGTGCCAGCAGTTTAACAGGGGCCCTGTCGAACACCGGGGAGCTGTTTTTT.

The chain is built from TRBV6-2 or TRBV6-3 and TRBJ1-1; D gene ambiguous. CDR3 length: 13 amino acids. V lost 7 bases to trimming and J lost 0 bases, with 9 bases between them. Germline CDR1 reads MNHEY; CDR2 reads SVGEGT. CDR3 bases: TGTGCCAGCAATTGGCCCCTGAACACTGAAGCTTTCTTT. Translating gives CASNWPLNTEAFF.